This is a list of T cell receptor beta chains from one sample in a study of OX40 agonist ivuxolimab in advanced cancers. Data came from immunoSEQ multiplex PCR; TCRdb stores just in-frame clones and leaves some out. In the table there are approximately 30,000 clones, 84% of which are singletons. This material consisted of CD4+ or CD8+ T cells sorted from blood, taken in a trial of the OX40 agonist ivuxolimab. The source of these receptors is an adult with an advanced solid tumor such as melanoma, head and neck, liver or kidney cancer. CDR3s include the opening cysteine and the closing phenylalanine or tryptophan. The D gene is left open where the match is weak. Rows may omit the clone size; those that give it use once, few, many or a size class.

NA	TRBV5-1	NA	TRBJ2-7	TGCGCCAGCAGGCTGGGGGCTGAGGAGCAGTACTTC	CASRLGAEEQYF
NA	TRBV5-8	NA	TRBJ2-7	TGTGCCAGCACTAAGAGGGGGTACCCATCCTACGAGCAGTACTTC	CASTKRGYPSYEQYF
NA	TRBV7-2	NA	TRBJ2-1	TGTGCCAGCAGCTTAGAAGGGGACTCCTACAATGAGCAGTTCTTC	CASSLEGDSYNEQFF
NA	TRBV5-4	TRBD2	TRBJ2-1	TGTGCCAGCAGCTTTAGCGGGAGCTCCTACAATGAGCAGTTCTTC	CASSFSGSSYNEQFF
NA	TRBV7-3	TRBD2	TRBJ2-2	TGTGCCAGCAGCTTAGGGGATGCGGGAGAGTACACCGGGGAGCTGTTTTTT	CASSLGDAGEYTGELFF
NA	TRBV10-1	NA	TRBJ2-5	TGCGCCAGCATATGGGGGGGGCCGTTGGAGACCCAGTACTTC	CASIWGGPLETQYF
NA	TRBV27	NA	TRBJ1-2	TGTGCCAGCAGTCTTGGGGTGGGTAACTATGGCTACACCTTC	CASSLGVGNYGYTF
NA	TRBV29-1	TRBD1	TRBJ1-1	TGCAGCGCAGACAGGGAATTGAACACTGAAGCTTTCTTT	CSADRELNTEAFF
once	TRBV5-1	TRBD2	TRBJ2-3	TGCGCCAGCAGCCATGGACTAGCGGAGGGGGATACGCAGTATTTT	CASSHGLAEGDTQYF
NA	TRBV28	NA	TRBJ1-6	TGTGCCAGCAGTTTACCCACCTCTACGAGCTCCTATAATTCACCCCTCCACTTT	CASSLPTSTSSYNSPLHF
NA	TRBV27	NA	TRBJ2-1	TGTGCCGTTAGGAGGGCAAGCGACTCCTACAATGAGCAGTTCTTC	CAVRRASDSYNEQFF
NA	TRBV6-5	NA	TRBJ1-5	TGTGCCAGCAGCTCCCGGGGCAATCAGCCCCAGCATTTT	CASSSRGNQPQHF
few	TRBV9	NA	TRBJ2-2	TGTGCCAGCAGCGTAGCAGACACCGGGGAGCTGTTTTTT	CASSVADTGELFF
NA	TRBV6-5	NA	TRBJ1-1	TGTGCCAGCAGCAGGACAGAAGAAGCTTTCTTT	CASSRTEEAFF
NA	TRBV4-1	NA	TRBJ2-7	TGCGCCAGCAGCCCACAGGTTTCCTACGAGCAGTACTTC	CASSPQVSYEQYF
NA	TRBV27	TRBD1	TRBJ2-3	TGTGCCAGCAGATATTCGACAGGGGATATAGGAGATACGCAGTATTTT	CASRYSTGDIGDTQYF
NA	TRBV5-3	TRBD1	TRBJ1-2	TGTGCCAGAAGCTTCACCGGGACAGGCCAGAGGGGCTACACCTTC	CARSFTGTGQRGYTF
medium-sized	TRBV7-8	NA	TRBJ1-1	TGTGCCAGCAGCTTCGGAGTCCTGCCTTTCTTT	CASSFGVLPFF
NA	TRBV10-2	NA	TRBJ2-7	TGCGCCAGCAGTGACTCCAGCTCCTACGAGCAGTACTTC	CASSDSSSYEQYF
NA	TRBV5-5	NA	TRBJ2-5	TGTGCCAGCAGCGGACCCGGGACATTGGGGGAGACCCAGTACTTC	CASSGPGTLGETQYF
few	TRBV7-9	NA	TRBJ2-7	TGTGCCAGCAGCTTGAGAGGGTACGAGCAGTACTTC	CASSLRGYEQYF
NA	TRBV28	NA	TRBJ1-4	TGTGCCAGCAACCCAGGGATCGGACTTAATGAAAAACTGTTTTTT	CASNPGIGLNEKLFF
NA	TRBV2	TRBD1	TRBJ1-5	TGTGCCAGCGGGGGACAGGGGAATCAGCCCCAGCATTTT	CASGGQGNQPQHF
NA	TRBV5-1	NA	TRBJ2-3	TGCGCCAGCAGCAGTCGACAGCCCACAGATACGCAGTATTTT	CASSSRQPTDTQYF
NA	TRBV19	NA	TRBJ2-7	TGTGCCAGTAGTATTTTTTCCGGGAACTCCTACGAGCAGTACTTC	CASSIFSGNSYEQYF
NA	TRBV4-3	NA	TRBJ2-3	TGCGCCAGCAGCCAAGAGCGGATTACAGATACGCAGTATTTT	CASSQERITDTQYF
NA	TRBV19	NA	TRBJ2-6	TGTGCCAGTTCGACAGCAGGGGCCAACGTCCTGACTTTC	CASSTAGANVLTF
NA	TRBV7-9	NA	TRBJ2-7	TGTGCCAGCAGGGGGTGGGGTCACGAGCAGTACTTC	CASRGWGHEQYF
NA	TRBV7-9	NA	TRBJ1-5	TGTGCCAGCAGCGACCATAGCAGCAATCAGCCCCAGCATTTT	CASSDHSSNQPQHF
NA	TRBV5-6	NA	TRBJ2-1	TGTGCCAGCAGCTTGGCCCGCGTTGAGCAGTTCTTC	CASSLARVEQFF
NA	TRBV19	NA	TRBJ2-3	TGTGCCAGTAGTATGGAGGGCGGGGTAGATACGCAGTATTTT	CASSMEGGVDTQYF
once	TRBV28	NA	TRBJ1-2	TGTGCCAGCAGCCGGGACACCGGCTATGGCTACACCTTC	CASSRDTGYGYTF
NA	TRBV9	TRBD2	TRBJ2-1	TGTGCCAGCAGCCCCCGGTTAGCGGGGGCCCTTTCGGATGAGCAGTTCTTC	CASSPRLAGALSDEQFF
NA	TRBV21-1	NA	TRBJ2-1	TGTGCCAGCAGCAAAAAGGTGACTAGCGGGAGGGCCAATGAGCAGTTCTTC	CASSKKVTSGRANEQFF
NA	TRBV27	TRBD2	TRBJ2-3	TGTGCCAGCAGTTTATCCCCCGCACTAGCGATTAGCACAGATACGCAGTATTTT	CASSLSPALAISTDTQYF
NA	TRBV7-9	NA	TRBJ2-1	TGTGCCAGCAGCCCGCCTCTCTACAATGAGCAGTTCTTC	CASSPPLYNEQFF
NA	TRBV11-2	TRBD1	TRBJ1-5	TGTGCCAGCAGCTTGACGGACAGGGGCCACAATCAGCCCCAGCATTTT	CASSLTDRGHNQPQHF
NA	TRBV7-9	NA	TRBJ2-7	TGTGCCAGCAGCCTCGGGGCCTCCTACGAGCAGTACTTC	CASSLGASYEQYF
NA	TRBV28	TRBD1	TRBJ1-5	TGTGCCAGCAGTCCGGGACAGGGGTTCAGGCCCCAGCATTTT	CASSPGQGFRPQHF
NA	TRBV4-1	NA	TRBJ2-2	TGCGCCAGCAGCCAAGATGAACATCACATGGCGCGAGGCACCGGGGAGCTGTTTTTT	CASSQDEHHMARGTGELFF
NA	TRBV7-8	NA	TRBJ1-1	TGTGCCAGCAGCCGACAGCCGAACACTGAAGCTTTCTTT	CASSRQPNTEAFF
NA	TRBV11-2	NA	TRBJ2-6	TGTGCCAGCAGCTCCTCTCTGGGGAGCTCTGGGGCCAACGTCCTGACTTTC	CASSSSLGSSGANVLTF
NA	TRBV6-7	NA	TRBJ2-1	TGTGCCAGCCCTACCCCGAATGAGCAGTTCTTC	CASPTPNEQFF
few	TRBV7-9	NA	TRBJ1-5	TGTGCCAGCAGCTTACTCGAATCCAATCAGCCCCAGCATTTT	CASSLLESNQPQHF
NA	TRBV30	NA	TRBJ2-2	TGTGCCTGGAGTGCCGCAGGGGCGGACACCGGGGAGCTGTTTTTT	CAWSAAGADTGELFF
NA	TRBV27	NA	TRBJ1-1	TGTGCCAGCAGTTTAAGGCGGGCGTTTGAAGCTTTCTTT	CASSLRRAFEAFF
NA	TRBV7-9	NA	TRBJ2-7	TGTGCCAGCAGCTTAGACAGGGAGAGCTCTTACGAGCAGTACTTC	CASSLDRESSYEQYF
NA	TRBV5-6	NA	TRBJ2-1	TGTGCCAGCAGCTCGGGCCTCGAGGAGCAGTTCTTC	CASSSGLEEQFF
NA	TRBV10-3	NA	TRBJ2-2	TGTGCCATCAGTGAGCCGGCCGGGGAGCTGTTTTTT	CAISEPAGELFF
NA	TRBV4-1	TRBD1	TRBJ2-2	TGCGCCAGCAGCCACCCGGGGCAGGGGGCAAACACCGGGGAGCTGTTTTTT	CASSHPGQGANTGELFF
NA	TRBV5-1	NA	TRBJ2-3	TGCGCCAGCAGCTTGGTCGGTTCCCGGCTCACAGATACGCAGTATTTT	CASSLVGSRLTDTQYF
NA	TRBV5-1	NA	TRBJ1-1	TGCGCCAGCAGCTTGGGGGGCGGCACTGAAGCTTTCTTT	CASSLGGGTEAFF
NA	TRBV6-1	NA	TRBJ2-7	TGTGCCAGCATAAGGGGGGGGCTGGTGGAAGAGCAGTACTTC	CASIRGGLVEEQYF